Presented here are 19 T cell receptor beta chains from one specimen sequenced in a study of T cell responses to AZD1222 COVID-19 vaccine. The method was immunoSEQ multiplex PCR; TCRdb's version includes in-frame clones alone and lacks a portion of them. The profile shows 140,000 to 150,000 clones, roughly 90% of them singletons. The sample here was peripheral blood, taken 28 days after the second AZD1222 dose. These receptors were collected from an adult who received the AZD1222 COVID-19 vaccine.

The chain uses TRBV6-5 and TRBJ2-3, with 12 bases matching TRBD2. CDR1 MNHEY and CDR2 SVGAGI come from the germline V gene. The CDR3 runs 15 residues. V was clipped by 4 bases and J by 6 bases; unmatched bases: 5. The CDR3 DNA reads TGTGCCAGCAGTTGGACTAGCGGGAACCCCGATACGCAGTATTTT. Translated, it gives CASSWTSGNPDTQYF.

V is TRBV12-3 or TRBV12-4 and J is TRBJ2-1, with D possibly being TRBD2 (5 bases). The CDR3 extends over 12 amino acids. V was shortened by 4 bases and J by 8 bases, with 9 bases between the two germline ends. CDR3 sequence (DNA): TGTGCCAGCAGTTGGACTTGGGATGAGCAGTTCTTC. Translated: CASSWTWDEQFF.

This chain connects TRBV18 to TRBJ2-3; TRBD1 aligns across 7 bases. Germline V gene sequence: CDR1 KGHSH, CDR2 LQKENI. This CDR3 contains 16 residues. V trimming: 0 bases; J trimming: 5 bases; junction bases outside the gene matches: 8. The CDR3 DNA follows: TGTGCCAGCTCACCACCGTCTAGCCAGGGGGTAGATACGCAGTATTTT. It codes for CASSPPSSQGVDTQYF.

The CDR3 DNA sequence: TGTGCCAGCTCACCCCCCGCCCGGAGGAACACTGAAGCTTTCTTT. Translated: CASSPPARRNTEAFF. This chain connects TRBV18 to TRBJ1-1, with D uncertain. V lost 3 bases and J lost 1, with 12 bases in between. The CDR3 sequence is 15 residues long. Per the germline V gene, CDR1 is KGHSH and CDR2 is LQKENI. Looking up the rest from reference TRBV18 and TRBJ1-1 gives the full variable domain: NAGVMQNPRHLVRRRGQEARLRCSPMKGHSHVYWYRQLPEEGLKFMVYLQKENIIDESGMPKERFSAEFPKEGPSILRIQQVVRGDSAAYFCASSPPARRNTEAFFGQGTRLTVV.

The chain's CDR3 is CASSSNQREKLFF. Here the CDR3 DNA reads TGTGCCAGCAGTTCAAATCAGAGGGAAAAACTGTTTTTT. The chain is built from TRBV27 and TRBJ1-4; D unresolved. Germline V lookup: CDR1 MNHEY, CDR2 SMNVEV (reference sequence). The ends were cut back, 4 bases at V and 8 bases at J, with 11 bases in the middle. This CDR3 contains 13 residues.

The chain has TRBV6-5 and TRBJ2-4; 7 bases are shared with TRBD1. From germline, CDR1 is MNHEY and CDR2 SVGAGI. J gave up 0 bases and V 5 bases, and 1 base lay outside the gene matches. There are 14 residues in the CDR3. DNA of the CDR3: TGTGCCAGCAGTCGGACAGGAGCCAAAAACATTCAGTACTTC. It specifies CASSRTGAKNIQYF.

This sequence joins TRBV6-2 or TRBV6-3 and TRBJ1-5; D is perhaps TRBD1 (5 bases). From germline, CDR1 is MNHEY and CDR2 SVGEGT. Trimming pared 2 bases from V and 15 bases from J, leaving 17 bases between. This CDR3 region has 13 residues. CDR3 sequence reads: CASSYRRGLLWHF. CDR3 coding DNA: TGTGCCAGCAGTTACCGGCGGGGACTTTTATGGCATTTT.

The J gene is TRBJ1-5, the V gene TRBV5-1; 7 bases line up with TRBD1. Losses at the gene ends were 0 bases for V and 5 bases for J; bases not matched to a gene: 2. Germline values: CDR1 SGHRS, CDR2 YFSETQ. CDR3 length equals 14 residues. CDR3 region: CASSLGQGDQPQHF. For the CDR3, the DNA is TGCGCCAGCAGCTTGGGGCAGGGGGATCAGCCCCAGCATTTT.

J is TRBJ2-1 and V is TRBV15; possibly TRBD1 for D (6 bases). Trimming stripped 0 bases from V and 8 bases from J, with 14 bases between. Germline lookup yields CDR1 LNHNV and CDR2 YYDKDF (reference sequence). There are 15 residues in the CDR3. DNA of the CDR3: TGTGCCACCAGCAGAGATACCTTACAGGGCGATGAGCAGTTCTTC. Translating gives CATSRDTLQGDEQFF.

The chain combines TRBV28 with TRBJ1-5; the D is unclear. V lost 7 bases and J lost 0, with 13 bases in between. This CDR3 is 15 amino acids long. Germline V gene data show CDR1 as MDHEN and CDR2 as SYDVKM. CDR3 sequence: CASTSSDNSNQPQHF. Here the CDR3 DNA reads TGTGCCAGCACCAGTTCCGACAATAGCAATCAGCCCCAGCATTTT.

CDR3 loop: CASSQEGVFQYF. CDR3 in DNA: TGTGCCAGCAGCCAAGAGGGAGTTTTCCAGTACTTC. V usage is TRBV3-1 (or the pseudogene TRBV3-2) and J usage is TRBJ2-5, with TRBD2 as a possible D gene (5 bases). CDR1 and CDR2 from the germline V gene are LGHDT and YNNKEL (reference sequence). The V end lost 0 bases, the J end lost 10 bases, and 9 bases lay between the germline ends. This CDR3 is 12 amino acids long.

The chain links TRBV9 to TRBJ2-1; D might be TRBD1 (7 bases). Germline V gives CDR1 SGDLS, CDR2 YYNGEE. CDR3 length: 17 amino acids. Trimming removed 2 bases from V and 14 bases from J, with 29 bases in between. The CDR3 loop is CASSVPGDRGPEVVKFF. The CDR3 DNA reads TGTGCCAGCAGCGTCCCGGGGGACAGAGGGCCGGAGGTGGTGAAGTTCTTC.

V and J are TRBV30 and TRBJ2-7; 9 bases map to TRBD2. Germline V lookup: CDR1 GTSNPN, CDR2 SVGIG (reference sequence). V was clipped by 3 bases and J by 0 bases; unmatched bases: 3. The length of the CDR3 is 14 residues. Here the CDR3 DNA reads TGTGCCTGGAGCATTAGCGGGAGCTCCTACGAGCAGTACTTC. Translated, it gives CAWSISGSSYEQYF.

The chain uses TRBV29-1 and TRBJ1-4, with 8 bases matching TRBD1. J was trimmed by 3 bases and V by 7 bases; bases with no gene match: 7. This CDR3 contains 14 residues. From germline, CDR1 is SQVTM and CDR2 ANQGSEA. CDR3 residues: CSARSGGSNEKLFF. CDR3 DNA sequence: TGCAGCGCGCGATCAGGGGGCTCTAATGAAAAACTGTTTTTT.

The chain joins TRBV7-9 to TRBJ2-1; TRBD2 matches at 7 bases. CDR1 and CDR2 (germline): SEHNR, FQNEAQ (reference sequence). This CDR3 is 15 amino acids long. J gave up 8 bases and V 5 bases, and 12 bases lay outside the gene matches. The CDR3 nucleotides are TGTGCCAGCAGCGACCTACTACTAGCGTTCGATGAGCAGTTCTTC. This translates into CASSDLLLAFDEQFF.

J is TRBJ1-5 and V is TRBV6-6, with a weak D call TRBD1 (6 bases). Germline CDR1 is MNHNY and CDR2 is SVGAGI (reference sequence). The CDR3 loop spans 15 amino acids. V dropped 5 bases and J dropped 0 bases, with 11 bases sitting between them. This CDR3 reads CASSTTGLSNQPQHF. CDR3 sequence (DNA): TGTGCCAGCAGTACGACAGGACTTAGCAATCAGCCCCAGCATTTT.

J is TRBJ2-1 and V is TRBV24-1; no firm D call. Germline CDR1 and CDR2: KGHDR and SFDVKD. V was clipped by 4 bases and J by 8 bases, with 14 bases between them. The CDR3 is 14 amino acids. CDR3 in amino acids: CATSDPGPWDEQFF. The CDR3 DNA reads as TGTGCCACCAGTGACCCGGGCCCCTGGGATGAGCAGTTCTTC.

This chain uses TRBV9 with TRBJ2-7; the match to TRBD1 covers 9 bases. V was clipped by 3 bases and J by 4 bases; unmatched bases: 8. Per the germline V gene, CDR1 is SGDLS and CDR2 is YYNGEE. The CDR3 is 15 amino acids. CDR3 in DNA: TGTGCCAGCAGCGCGGGACAGGGTTTAGTTTACGAGCAGTACTTC. It encodes CASSAGQGLVYEQYF. Full variable domain (remainder filled in from reference TRBV9 and TRBJ2-7): DSGVTQTPKHLITATGQRVTLRCSPRSGDLSVYWYQQSLDQGLQFLIQYYNGEERAKGNILERFSAQQFPDLHSELNLSSLELGDSALYFCASSAGQGLVYEQYFGPGTRLTVT.

CDR3 protein: CASSEGRDETQYF. CDR3 bases: TGTGCCAGCAGTGAAGGCCGGGACGAGACCCAGTACTTC. The V gene is TRBV2, the J gene TRBJ2-5; D tentatively fits TRBD1 or TRBD2 (5 bases each). The CDR3 consists of 13 residues. CDR1 is SNHLY, CDR2 FYNNEI, per germline. V was clipped by 1 base and J by 5 bases, with 8 bases between them.